These T cell receptor beta chains were read from a single sample in a study of shared clonotypes between healthy human individuals. The protocol was immunoSEQ multiplex PCR, while the TCRdb copy is restricted to in-frame clones and leaves out a portion. The sample includes approximately 2.4 million clones, approximately 94% seen only once; the top ten take roughly 0.13%. Sequencing was performed on naive CD4+ T cells sorted from blood. The source of these receptors is a man between 18 and 35 years old in good health. The CDR3 runs from the conserved cysteine through the conserved F or W. Fields, in order: clone size, J gene, V gene, D gene, CDR3 protein, CDR3 DNA. D genes are given only for firm matches. Size tells how often a clone was seen (once, few, many) or the class of an expanded clone, and some rows leave it out.

clone size: .; J gene: TRBJ1-1; V gene: TRBV5-1; D gene: .; CDR3 protein: CASSLEGERTEAFF; CDR3 DNA: TGCGCCAGCAGCTTGGAGGGGGAGCGCACTGAAGCTTTCTTT
clone size: .; J gene: TRBJ1-3; V gene: TRBV10-3; D gene: TRBD1; CDR3 protein: CAIRQQGLAGNTIYF; CDR3 DNA: TGTGCCATCAGACAACAGGGGTTAGCTGGAAACACCATATATTTT
clone size: .; J gene: TRBJ2-7; V gene: TRBV28; D gene: .; CDR3 protein: CASSLGWGRTYEQYF; CDR3 DNA: TGTGCCAGCAGTTTAGGCTGGGGGCGGACCTACGAGCAGTACTTC
clone size: .; J gene: TRBJ2-7; V gene: TRBV4-1; D gene: TRBD2; CDR3 protein: CASSQVLAGVSYEQYF; CDR3 DNA: TGCGCCAGCAGCCAAGTACTAGCGGGGGTCTCCTACGAGCAGTACTTC
clone size: .; J gene: TRBJ2-3; V gene: TRBV15; D gene: .; CDR3 protein: CATQRGAGTDTQYF; CDR3 DNA: TGTGCCACCCAAAGGGGGGCAGGGACAGATACGCAGTATTTT
clone size: once; J gene: TRBJ1-4; V gene: TRBV12-1; D gene: .; CDR3 protein: CASRKDRATNEKLFF; CDR3 DNA: TGTGCCAGCAGAAAAGACAGAGCAACTAATGAAAAACTGTTTTTT
clone size: .; J gene: TRBJ1-4; V gene: TRBV28; D gene: TRBD1; CDR3 protein: CASSLSTGVANEKLFF; CDR3 DNA: TGTGCCAGCAGTTTGTCGACAGGGGTAGCTAATGAAAAACTGTTTTTT
clone size: .; J gene: TRBJ1-2; V gene: TRBV5-1; D gene: .; CDR3 protein: CASSFGGDYGYTF; CDR3 DNA: TGCGCCAGCAGCTTCGGAGGGGACTATGGCTACACCTTC
clone size: .; J gene: TRBJ2-3; V gene: TRBV29-1; D gene: TRBD1; CDR3 protein: CSASPGQAKDTQYF; CDR3 DNA: TGCAGCGCTAGCCCCGGACAGGCAAAAGATACGCAGTATTTT
clone size: .; J gene: TRBJ1-6; V gene: TRBV6-4; D gene: .; CDR3 protein: CASSDSISSGQNFGRSPLHF; CDR3 DNA: TGTGCCAGCAGTGACTCTATTTCTTCAGGGCAGAATTTTGGACGATCACCCCTCCACTTT
clone size: once; J gene: TRBJ2-5; V gene: TRBV6-6; D gene: TRBD2; CDR3 protein: CASRPTTSQQETQYF; CDR3 DNA: TGTGCCAGCAGGCCTACGACTAGCCAACAAGAGACCCAGTACTTC
clone size: once; J gene: TRBJ2-5; V gene: TRBV10-3; D gene: .; CDR3 protein: CAIAAAGETQYF; CDR3 DNA: TGTGCCATCGCCGCGGCAGGGGAGACCCAGTACTTC
clone size: .; J gene: TRBJ1-6; V gene: TRBV10-3; D gene: .; CDR3 protein: CAISRGGWESPLHF; CDR3 DNA: TGTGCCATCAGTCGTGGGGGTTGGGAATCACCCCTCCACTTT
clone size: .; J gene: TRBJ2-7; V gene: TRBV6-1; D gene: .; CDR3 protein: CASSGGRVSEQYF; CDR3 DNA: TGTGCCAGCAGTGGAGGAAGAGTGAGTGAGCAGTACTTC
clone size: .; J gene: TRBJ2-5; V gene: TRBV7-9; D gene: .; CDR3 protein: CASSPPKYGGGETQYF; CDR3 DNA: TGTGCCAGCAGCCCCCCGAAATACGGCGGAGGAGAGACCCAGTACTTC
clone size: .; J gene: TRBJ1-5; V gene: TRBV18; D gene: TRBD1; CDR3 protein: CASSPGQGSNQPQHF; CDR3 DNA: TGTGCCAGCTCGCCGGGACAGGGAAGCAATCAGCCCCAGCATTTT
clone size: once; J gene: TRBJ2-7; V gene: TRBV6-6; D gene: TRBD1; CDR3 protein: CASRLGQIAYEQYF; CDR3 DNA: TGTGCCAGCAGGCTGGGACAGATAGCCTACGAGCAGTACTTC
clone size: .; J gene: TRBJ2-3; V gene: TRBV6-5; D gene: TRBD2; CDR3 protein: CATANGRATDTQYF; CDR3 DNA: TGTGCCACCGCTAACGGGAGGGCTACAGATACGCAGTATTTT
clone size: .; J gene: TRBJ2-3; V gene: TRBV9; D gene: TRBD2; CDR3 protein: CASSPGLAGTDTQYF; CDR3 DNA: TGTGCCAGCAGCCCAGGACTAGCGGGGACAGATACGCAGTATTTT
clone size: .; J gene: TRBJ2-7; V gene: TRBV5-1; D gene: .; CDR3 protein: CASSFDRFYEQYF; CDR3 DNA: TGCGCCAGCAGCTTTGACAGGTTTTACGAGCAGTACTTC
clone size: .; J gene: TRBJ2-1; V gene: TRBV30; D gene: .; CDR3 protein: CAWNPQLLGNEQFF; CDR3 DNA: TGTGCCTGGAATCCCCAATTACTGGGCAATGAGCAGTTCTTC
clone size: .; J gene: TRBJ2-7; V gene: TRBV7-9; D gene: .; CDR3 protein: CASSPGLSYEQYF; CDR3 DNA: TGTGCCAGCAGCCCGGGGTTATCCTACGAGCAGTACTTC
clone size: once; J gene: TRBJ2-1; V gene: TRBV5-1; D gene: TRBD1; CDR3 protein: CASSLEGATGNEQFF; CDR3 DNA: TGCGCCAGCAGCTTGGAGGGGGCCACGGGCAATGAGCAGTTCTTC
clone size: once; J gene: TRBJ1-1; V gene: TRBV7-2; D gene: TRBD1; CDR3 protein: CASSQTTGDTEAFF; CDR3 DNA: TGTGCCAGCAGCCAGACCACAGGGGACACTGAAGCTTTCTTT
clone size: .; J gene: TRBJ1-6; V gene: TRBV10-2; D gene: .; CDR3 protein: CASSEREGNSPLHF; CDR3 DNA: TGCGCCAGCAGTGAAAGGGAAGGTAATTCACCCCTCCACTTT
clone size: .; J gene: TRBJ2-3; V gene: TRBV2; D gene: TRBD2; CDR3 protein: CAAQREGHTDTQYF; CDR3 DNA: TGTGCCGCCCAAAGGGAGGGTCATACAGATACGCAGTATTTT
clone size: .; J gene: TRBJ1-4; V gene: TRBV11-2; D gene: .; CDR3 protein: CASSLGVGNEKLFF; CDR3 DNA: TGTGCCAGCAGCTTAGGGGTAGGGAATGAAAAACTGTTTTTT